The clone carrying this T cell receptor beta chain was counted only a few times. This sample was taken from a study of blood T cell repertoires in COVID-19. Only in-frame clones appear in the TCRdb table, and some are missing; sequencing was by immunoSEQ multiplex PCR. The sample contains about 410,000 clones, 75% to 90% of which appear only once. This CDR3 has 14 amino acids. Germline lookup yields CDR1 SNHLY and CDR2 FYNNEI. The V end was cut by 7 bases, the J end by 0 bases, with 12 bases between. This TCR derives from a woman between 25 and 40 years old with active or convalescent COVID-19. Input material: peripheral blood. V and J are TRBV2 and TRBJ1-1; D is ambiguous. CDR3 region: CASNKEVMNTEAFF. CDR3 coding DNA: TGTGCCAGCAACAAAGAAGTAATGAACACTGAAGCTTTCTTT.